These 22 T cell receptor beta chains were sequenced from one sample in a study of technical replicates of blood from a few donors. Generated by immunoSEQ multiplex PCR, the TCRdb table keeps only in-frame clones and is missing some. The table has 100,000 or so clones, around 95% seen once; the top ten hold roughly 0.22%. Sequenced sample: T cells isolated from PBMCs. These receptors were collected from a human donor in good health.

The chain employs TRBV19 and TRBJ1-2; D might be TRBD1 (6 bases). The CDR3 covers 14 residues. V gave up 3 bases and J gave up 6 bases, with 14 bases separating them. Germline V gene sequence: CDR1 LNHDA, CDR2 SQIVND (reference sequence). The CDR3 DNA follows: TGTGCCAGTAGTATCCCCTCCTCAGGGGATGGCTACACCTTC. It specifies CASSIPSSGDGYTF.

The chain uses TRBV7-2 and TRBJ1-1; D uncertain. This CDR3 is built from 12 residues. V lost 6 bases to trimming and J lost 2 bases, with 7 bases between them. The germline CDR1 and CDR2 sequences are SGHTA and FQGNSA. CDR3 residues: CASRAFNTEAFF. Written as DNA, the CDR3 is TGTGCCAGCAGAGCTTTTAACACTGAAGCTTTCTTT.

The gene calls are TRBV29-1 and TRBJ2-7, with D perhaps TRBD2 (6 bases). The V gene's germline CDR1 is SQVTM and CDR2 ANQGSEA. The CDR3 has 13 amino acids. CDR3 sequence (DNA): TGCAGTGTACCCGGGGGTCAGGACTACGAGCAGTACTTC. It is translated as CSVPGGQDYEQYF.

The gene calls are TRBV6-1 and TRBJ2-2; TRBD1 aligns across 9 bases. V gave up 0 bases and J gave up 4 bases; unmatched junction bases: 12. Germline V gene sequence: CDR1 MNHNS, CDR2 SASEGT. The CDR3 runs 19 residues. The CDR3 spells CASSEAPSAGTGSTGELFF. The CDR3 bases are TGTGCCAGCAGTGAAGCCCCCTCCGCCGGGACAGGGAGCACCGGGGAGCTGTTTTTT.

This chain connects TRBV28 to TRBJ1-5; D ambiguous. The CDR3 runs to 13 residues. Trimming took off 6 bases at V and 9 bases at J, with 15 bases between the two ends. Germline values: CDR1 MDHEN, CDR2 SYDVKM. CDR3 in amino acids: CASSASFQVPQHF. The CDR3 DNA reads TGTGCCAGCAGCGCCTCCTTTCAGGTGCCCCAGCATTTT.

The chain couples TRBV5-1 to TRBJ1-1; TRBD1 aligns across 10 bases. Germline-derived CDR1 and CDR2 are SGHRS and YFSETQ. The CDR3 loop spans 16 amino acids. V lost 1 base to trimming and J lost 2 bases; unmatched junction nucleotides: 5. The CDR3 bases are TGCGCCAGCAGCTTGCGGGGACAGGGGCACAACACTGAAGCTTTCTTT. Amino acid sequence: CASSLRGQGHNTEAFF.

The chain uses TRBV4-1 and TRBJ1-2; tentatively, D is TRBD1 (6 bases). CDR3 length equals 15 residues. Looked up from germline, CDR1 is MGHRA and CDR2 is YSYEKL. Trimming shortened V by 3 bases and J by 9 bases, and 20 bases separated the two germline ends. The CDR3 protein is CASSHPGRGLASYTF. Here the CDR3 DNA reads TGCGCCAGCAGCCATCCGGGCAGGGGATTAGCAAGCTACACCTTC.

This rearrangement joins TRBV2 to TRBJ1-2, with no clear D. The germline V gene has CDR1 SNHLY and CDR2 FYNNEI. The V end lost 7 bases, the J end lost 2 bases, and 14 bases lay between the germline ends. There are 14 residues in the CDR3. CDR3 region: CASTVGTANYGYTF. DNA of the CDR3: TGTGCCAGCACCGTAGGCACAGCAAACTATGGCTACACCTTC.

V gene TRBV5-1 combines with J gene TRBJ1-1; the D is unclear. CDR1 is SGHRS and CDR2 is YFSETQ in the germline V gene. This CDR3 is 12 amino acids long. V lost 0 bases to trimming and J lost 8 bases, with 8 bases between them. Here the CDR3 reads CASSLGAREAFF. The DNA of the CDR3 is TGCGCCAGCAGCTTGGGGGCCAGGGAAGCTTTCTTT. Supplemented by reference TRBV5-1 and TRBJ1-1, the full variable domain reads KAGVTQTPRYLIKTRGQQVTLSCSPISGHRSVSWYQQTPGQGLQFLFEYFSETQRNKGNFPGRFSGRQFSNSRSEMNVSTLELGDSALYLCASSLGAREAFFGQGTRLTVV.

Remarks on this clone: Its ends do not fully match the called genes, so a read error is possible. This chain joins TRBV18 and TRBJ2-3; D remains unclear. The germline gives CDR1 KGHSH, CDR2 LQKENI. CDR3 size: 14 residues. The CDR3 bases are TGTGCCAGCTCATCACCCCTAGTATCAGATACGCAGTATTTT. This encodes CASSSPLVSDTQYF.

The chain carries TRBV28 and TRBJ2-7; 8 positions agree with TRBD2. The J segment lost 5 bases and the V segment lost 3 bases, leaving 21 bases of the junction unmatched. The V gene's germline CDR1 is MDHEN and CDR2 SYDVKM. This CDR3 region has 19 residues. Here the CDR3 DNA reads TGTGCCAGCAGTTTTCCGATCCTGGGACCGGGACTAGGTGTCGACGAGCAGTACTTC. This translates into CASSFPILGPGLGVDEQYF. Supplemented by reference TRBV28 and TRBJ2-7, the full variable domain reads DVKVTQSSRYLVKRTGEKVFLECVQDMDHENMFWYRQDPGLGLRLIYFSYDVKMKEKGDIPEGYSVSREKKERFSLILESASTNQTSMYLCASSFPILGPGLGVDEQYFGPGTRLTVT.

The rearrangement uses TRBV7-3 and TRBJ1-1; D possibly corresponds to TRBD1 (6 bases). The V gene's germline CDR1 is SGHTA and CDR2 FQGTGA. V shed 5 bases and J shed 4 bases, with 17 bases lying between them. CDR3 length: 15 amino acids. The CDR3 DNA reads as TGTGCCAGCAGCCTCGAGGGGGGGAGAGGCACTGAAGCTTTCTTT. Encoded protein: CASSLEGGRGTEAFF.

This chain connects TRBV7-2 to TRBJ1-6; D not resolved. V lost 8 bases to trimming and J lost 5 bases, with 7 bases between them. This CDR3 region has 12 residues. Germline V gene data show CDR1 as SGHTA and CDR2 as FQGNSA. The CDR3 spells CASGGDNSPLHF. The DNA of the CDR3 is TGTGCCAGCGGCGGGGATAATTCACCCCTCCACTTT.

J is TRBJ2-1 and V is TRBV7-9; 12 bases fit TRBD2. Germline V lookup: CDR1 SEHNR, CDR2 FQNEAQ (reference sequence). The CDR3 consists of 18 residues. V was pared by 5 bases and J by 5 bases, with 13 bases of the junction left unmatched. The CDR3 reads CASSPGTRLAGGNNEQFF. The CDR3 DNA reads TGTGCCAGCAGCCCAGGAACTAGGCTAGCGGGGGGGAACAATGAGCAGTTCTTC. Variable domain in full (rest from reference TRBV7-9 and TRBJ2-1): DTGVSQNPRHKITKRGQNVTFRCDPISEHNRLYWYRQTLGQGPEFLTYFQNEAQLEKSRLLSDRFSAERPKGSFSTLEIQRTEQGDSAMYLCASSPGTRLAGGNNEQFFGPGTRLTVL.

The J gene is TRBJ2-5, the V gene TRBV5-5; a possible D gene is TRBD1 (5 bases). The CDR3 sequence is 16 residues long. Trimming shortened V by 4 bases and J by 0 bases, and 16 bases separated the two germline ends. CDR1 is SGHKS, CDR2 YYEKEE, per germline (reference sequence). The CDR3, as DNA: TGTGCCAGCAGCCCCTGGACATCTACTTACCAAGAGACCCAGTACTTC. Protein product: CASSPWTSTYQETQYF.

V and J are TRBV7-6 and TRBJ1-2; the D gene is possibly TRBD1 (6 bases). V shed 1 base and J shed 4 bases, with 13 bases lying between them. The CDR3 totals 15 residues. The germline gives CDR1 SGHVS, CDR2 FNYEAQ. In nucleotides, the CDR3 is TGTGCCAGCAGCTTAGTTACGGGGGGCGGCTATGGCTACACCTTC. Its translation is CASSLVTGGGYGYTF.

The table lists this clone with a count of one. The chain uses TRBV11-2 and TRBJ2-7; 11 bases align to TRBD2. V was pared by 5 bases and J by 3 bases, with 6 bases of the junction left unmatched. This CDR3 spans 15 amino acids. Germline loops: CDR1 SGHAT, CDR2 FQNNGV. Here the CDR3 DNA reads TGTGCCAGCAGCCCCCCGCTAGCGGGAGGCTACGAGCAGTACTTC. This sequence encodes CASSPPLAGGYEQYF.

The chain carries TRBV30 and TRBJ2-3; D is unresolved. Trimming took 1 base from V and 6 from J, leaving 11 bases between them. The CDR3 is 13 residues long. CDR1 and CDR2 (germline): GTSNPN, SVGIG (reference sequence). The CDR3 coding sequence is TGTGCCTGGAGTGCCGAGTTTAGTGATACGCAGTATTTT. This encodes CAWSAEFSDTQYF.

This chain joins TRBV5-4 and TRBJ2-2, with 12 positions matching TRBD1. Trimming took 0 bases from V and 7 from J; bases not matched to a gene: 4. Per the germline V gene, CDR1 is SGHNT and CDR2 is YYREEE (reference sequence). The length of the CDR3 is 16 residues. CDR3 nucleotide sequence: TGTGCCAGCAGCTTGGGCGGGACAGGGGGCATCGGGGAGCTGTTTTTT. Amino acids: CASSLGGTGGIGELFF. Complete variable domain (other parts from reference TRBV5-4 and TRBJ2-2): ETGVTQSPTHLIKTRGQQVTLRCSSQSGHNTVSWYQQALGQGPQFIFQYYREEENGRGNFPPRFSGLQFPNYSSELNVNALELDDSALYLCASSLGGTGGIGELFFGEGSRLTVL.

The rearrangement links TRBV28 to TRBJ2-7; D is possibly TRBD1 (6 bases). The V gene lost 7 bases and the J gene lost 4 bases, with 17 bases spanning the gap. The CDR3 is 14 residues long. From germline, CDR1 is MDHEN and CDR2 SYDVKM. As DNA, the CDR3 is TGTGCCAGCAACTTACTGGGGGCCCAATACGAGCAGTACTTC. This codes for CASNLLGAQYEQYF. The entire variable domain, with the rest obtained from reference TRBV28 and TRBJ2-7, is as follows: DVKVTQSSRYLVKRTGEKVFLECVQDMDHENMFWYRQDPGLGLRLIYFSYDVKMKEKGDIPEGYSVSREKKERFSLILESASTNQTSMYLCASNLLGAQYEQYFGPGTRLTVT.

The sample holds one count of this clone. The rearrangement links TRBV9 to TRBJ2-7; 7 nucleotides align to TRBD1. With V trimmed by 0 bases and J by 4 bases, 7 bases remained unmatched. The CDR3 length is 15 residues. Germline values: CDR1 SGDLS, CDR2 YYNGEE. Here the CDR3 reads CASSVELGGVYEQYF. The DNA of the CDR3 is TGTGCCAGCAGCGTAGAACTAGGGGGCGTATACGAGCAGTACTTC.

The V gene is TRBV2, the J gene TRBJ2-5; no clear D. Between the trimmed V and J ends, which lost 6 bases and 5 bases, there was a span of 13 bases. Germline V gene data show CDR1 as SNHLY and CDR2 as FYNNEI. The CDR3 extends over 13 amino acids. Written as DNA, the CDR3 is TGTGCCAGCAGCGTGACTCCCGTGGAGACCCAGTACTTC. It encodes CASSVTPVETQYF.